This TCR beta chain was identified during a study of T cells in Graves' hyperthyroidism and ophthalmopathy. Study findings and constraints: The authors' 13 V-J model separated ophthalmopathy from stable hyperthyroidism. The model's output predicted ophthalmopathy at a median of around 6.9 months prior to onset.

The CDR3 covers 14 residues. Trimming cost V 3 bases and J 4 bases, with 16 bases left between them. Germline V gives CDR1 DFQATT, CDR2 SNEGSKA (reference sequence). Regarding this clonotype: Its antigen is not known.

Diagnoses used clinical symptoms, serum thyroxine and TRAb, thyroid ultrasound and orbital computed tomography. TCR beta CDR3 regions were amplified from RNA transcripts. The primer set for the first-round RT-PCR of the TCR CDR3 was HTBI. TCRdb ran MiXCR on the multiplex PCR reads and lists one entry per CDR3 protein. The sample records approximately 620,000 distinct CDR3 sequences, more than 11% being singletons. The TCR originated in a woman between 25 and 40 years old with Graves' hyperthyroidism that later progressed to Graves' ophthalmopathy. The chain is built from TRBV20-1 and TRBJ2-7; no firm D call. The sequenced sample consisted of blood. CDR3 region: CSASPFGGAYEQYF. The CDR3 nucleotides are TGCAGTGCTAGCCCTTTTGGTGGAGCATACGAGCAGTACTTC.